The rows below give T cell receptor beta chains drawn from one sample of a study of blood T cells in healthy people across ages. TCRdb recomputed calls from the 5' RACE reads with MiXCR, one row per CDR3 protein. The table has 790,000 or so distinct CDR3 sequences, 46% seen once. Sequenced input: blood. The receptor source for this set is a man older than 75 in good health. Both conserved end residues are trimmed from each CDR3. A D gene is named only where the DNA matches it firmly.

D gene	V gene	J gene	CDR3 protein
-	TRBV14	TRBJ2-1	ASSHRPGNEQF
TRBD1	TRBV4-1	TRBJ2-6	ASSQGGTGVGSGANVLT
TRBD1	TRBV29-1	TRBJ2-5	SVDVTGGQETQY
TRBD2	TRBV11-2	TRBJ2-5	ASSFGLAGGEETQY
TRBD2	TRBV7-9	TRBJ2-3	ASSLPGGDTQY
-	TRBV12-3/TRBV12-4	TRBJ2-1	ASTLTNPSYNEQF
-	TRBV19	TRBJ1-5	ASSITLRVNQPQH
TRBD1	TRBV3-1	TRBJ1-2	ASRTGRGYT
-	TRBV7-3	TRBJ2-4	ASSLNGGRAKNIQY
TRBD1	TRBV3-1	TRBJ2-1	ASSRSGTAPSYNEQF
-	TRBV20-1	TRBJ1-1	SGYGQTNTEAF
TRBD1	TRBV15	TRBJ1-1	ATSRQGAEAF
-	TRBV9	TRBJ2-7	ASSVVGGRGDEQY
-	TRBV29-1	TRBJ2-7	SVVSGNSYERY
TRBD1	TRBV9	TRBJ2-1	ASTFGQGYNEQF
-	TRBV7-2	TRBJ2-5	ASSLRSQQETQY
-	TRBV12-3/TRBV12-4	TRBJ2-1	ASSSAQGGEQF
TRBD1	TRBV29-1	TRBJ2-1	SVGQGGWNEQF
-	TRBV27	TRBJ1-2	ASRWAGEGGYT
-	TRBV6-5	TRBJ2-1	ASSAGPVGYNEQF
-	TRBV7-2	TRBJ2-5	ASSLVALTGETQY
-	TRBV15	TRBJ1-2	ATRAPGTPYGYT
-	TRBV29-1	TRBJ1-4	SVQEGGTNEKLF
TRBD2	TRBV2	TRBJ2-3	ASNTRTSGTDTQY
TRBD2	TRBV7-9	TRBJ2-1	ASSPRLAGGSDEQF
-	TRBV11-2	TRBJ2-3	ASSLDVARPSVDTQY
TRBD2	TRBV10-1	TRBJ2-1	ALGLWGGDEQF
TRBD2	TRBV10-2	TRBJ2-3	ASYKGLAGELGTDTQY
-	TRBV20-1	TRBJ2-1	SAGRMGGSYNEQF
-	TRBV4-1	TRBJ2-1	ASSQARFQVGNEQF
-	TRBV7-2	TRBJ2-4	ASSSRGAGIQY